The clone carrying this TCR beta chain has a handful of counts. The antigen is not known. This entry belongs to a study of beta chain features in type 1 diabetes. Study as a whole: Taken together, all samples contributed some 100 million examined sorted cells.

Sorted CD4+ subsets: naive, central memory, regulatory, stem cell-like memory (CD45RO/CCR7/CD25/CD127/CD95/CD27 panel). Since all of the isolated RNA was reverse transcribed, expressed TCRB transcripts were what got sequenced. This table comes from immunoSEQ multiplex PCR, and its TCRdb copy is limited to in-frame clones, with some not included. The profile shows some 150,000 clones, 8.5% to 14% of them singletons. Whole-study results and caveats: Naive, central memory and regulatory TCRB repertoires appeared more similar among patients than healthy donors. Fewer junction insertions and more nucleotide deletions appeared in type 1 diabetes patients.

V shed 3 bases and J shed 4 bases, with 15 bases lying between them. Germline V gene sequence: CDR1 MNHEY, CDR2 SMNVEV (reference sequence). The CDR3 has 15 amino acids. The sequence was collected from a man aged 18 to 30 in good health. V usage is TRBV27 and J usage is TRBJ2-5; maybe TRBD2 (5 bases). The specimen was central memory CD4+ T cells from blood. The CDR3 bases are TGTGCCAGCAGTTTTGACCGGGGAAGTCGAGAGACCCAGTACTTC. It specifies CASSFDRGSRETQYF.